This T cell receptor (beta chain) was captured in a study of T cells in Graves' hyperthyroidism and ophthalmopathy. Patients aged 18 to 65 had newly diagnosed hyperthyroidism of under 2 months' duration. RNA transcripts were the template for amplifying TCR beta CDR3 regions. Carried out on the TCR CDR3, a first-round RT-PCR used the HTBI primer set. TCRdb reprocessed the multiplex PCR reads via MiXCR and lists one record per CDR3 protein. The data show fewer than 650,000 distinct CDR3 sequences, roughly 15% seen once. Trimming stripped 0 bases from V and 5 bases from J, with 3 bases between. The CDR3 consists of 12 residues. Germline values: CDR1 SGHTS, CDR2 YDEGEE. This clonotype was counted many times.

The receptor's source is a woman in her thirties or forties with Graves' hyperthyroidism. The specimen sequenced was blood. The chain has TRBV5-8 and TRBJ2-4; no clear D gene. The CDR3 DNA is TGTGCCAGCAGCTTGGATCAAAACATTCAGTACTTC. Protein sequence: CASSLDQNIQYF.